This entry features one TCR beta chain sequence. Its antigen remains undetermined. The sample holds no much larger clone one base away, and base qualities are not on file. The data were obtained in a study of cytomegalovirus exposure and HLA in healthy donors (dated by TCRdb to 2015 to 2018). Study-level background: An earlier analysis of approximately 640 of the donors reported 250 to 300 Gb of sequence data and around 110 million unique TCR beta sequences from approximately 180 million T cells. To predict cytomegalovirus infection status, the study brought together high-throughput TCR immunosequencing, statistical association of individual TCRs with disease status, and machine learning. In a later analysis, previously published TCR beta repertoires from more than 500 donors were re-analyzed and high-resolution HLA genotyping was added so that TCR occurrence patterns could be studied. The aim of the study was to test whether cataloging public T cell receptors could identify signatures of past pathogen exposure. Several DR-DQ haplotypes were treated as single units for association and clustering because of strong linkage in the cohort. A later genetic analysis used genome-wide SNP genotypes for about 65% of the roughly 670 donors, treating that subset as a discovery cohort. The number of donors typed differed by locus, with roughly 629-640 for A, B, C, DRB1 and DQB1, around 520 for DQA1, over 600 for DPA1, and approximately 470 for DPB1. Among the roughly 390 genotyped donors, around 81% belonged to the genetic ancestry cluster associated with self-reported Caucasian donors. All discovery cohort repertoires had been generated on a single sequencing platform. Among 350 to 400 genotyped donors of the cohort, an average of about 240,000 unique TCR beta nucleotide sequences were sequenced per donor, about a sixth of them non-productive. HLA typing included class I and class II loci at four-digit resolution. In an earlier analysis of several hundred of the donors, high-throughput TCR beta sequencing was used to judge whether each TCR beta V gene segment behaved as functional or pseudogenic. An early release that covered 500 to 800 HLA-typed donors contained approximately 320 gigabases of sequencing data and around 80 million unique TCR sequences. The later analysis used no new phenotypic data to find candidate immune exposures, relying instead on TCR beta sequences and their occurrence across donors. Using immunosequencing, the study profiled T cell repertoires from about 620 subjects and related those repertoires to cytomegalovirus serostatus. Donor age, sex, ethnicity and CMV serostatus were collected together with the repertoire data. Besides the first cohort of around 700 subjects, a separate validation cohort made up of 120 different subjects was used.

Overall study results and their limits: In a later analysis, most CMV-associated TCR beta chains were found to appear HLA-restricted, with HLA associations seemingly driven largely by CMV exposure. Some IMGT-functional V segments, including TRBV6-2 and TRBV6-3, could not be distinguished by the 87-base-pair reads and were therefore excluded. The sequencing pipeline was judged likely to have produced a cluster of highly shared sequence variants as a technical artifact. In a later analysis, HLA-associated TCR beta chains were found to be more clonally expanded and to have lower generation probabilities than equally common non-associated chains. Because counts were too low, some 16 rarely observed V segments, including chromosome 9 orphons, were excluded from the earlier analysis of around 590 of the donors. Roughly uniform sequencing depth across donors was assumed in presence/absence analyses, although this assumption may not hold. The study gave a list of 150 to 200 TCR beta chains associated with cytomegalovirus. Because HLA typing was missing for some donors at each locus, association tests included only the typed subset. A few of the identified cytomegalovirus-associated TCR beta chains were confirmed in vitro to be specific for cytomegalovirus antigens. According to the authors, the approach could potentially be generalized to other disease states and immunological phenotypes. Several of the top co-occurrence clusters appeared to be linked to parvovirus B19, influenza, CMV and Epstein-Barr virus, according to a later analysis. Linkage disequilibrium might explain the correlated functional status among segregating V segments, but an unknown experimental factor could not be excluded. In a later analysis, 15,000 to 20,000 TCR beta sequences were associated with specific HLA alleles at a false discovery rate of 0.05. Strong co-occurrence of HLA alleles, especially DR and DQ, made assigning TCR associations to individual alleles difficult. In a later genetic analysis, a missense DCLRE1C variant was associated with V-gene and J-gene trimming of TCR beta chains, and the association was replicated in an independent cohort. A further reported finding was that TCR beta sequences accurately predicted the HLA-A and HLA-B alleles for most subjects in the first cohort. Cytomegalovirus status was reported to be diagnosed by the classifier with high specificity and sensitivity in both the original and validation cohorts. An earlier analysis of approximately 540 of the donors showed that most TCR beta V segments appeared in productive rearrangements either about 87% or about 30% of the time, which broadly matched IMGT annotations. Most TCR sequences were observed very rarely across donors, whereas some public TCRs were present in many individuals. A later genetic analysis reported fewer N-insertions in productive TCRs among donors in an Asian-associated ancestry cluster than the approximately 670-donor mean. CMV serostatus was the only immune exposure information available for the cohort. The cohort was sequenced for TCR beta chains only, and without alpha or paired-chain data the features that could be detected were limited. A later analysis found that TCR association rates varied across HLA loci, with DRB1 alleles showing the most associated TCRs and HLA-C alleles the fewest.

The cohort was made up of roughly 670 healthy bone marrow donors. At the time of sampling, all cohort members were nominally healthy, though unrecorded immune exposures were likely present. The donor was CMV seropositive and belonged to the group of some 290 seropositive cohort members. Every donor gave a peripheral blood sample, and the peripheral blood mononuclear cells from that sample were used for TCR beta sequencing. The Qiagen DNeasy Blood Extraction Kit was used to extract genomic DNA from the blood cell samples. Libraries came from the immunoSEQ multiplex PCR assay. The multiplex PCR relied on a mix of 60 forward primers for TCR Vbeta segments and 13 reverse primers for TCR Jbeta segments. A multiplex PCR assay on genomic DNA amplified the CDR3 region of rearranged TCR beta genes. The amplified TCR beta libraries were sequenced on the Illumina HiSeq System as 87-base-pair reads. For the original study's pipeline: Across the roughly 700 repertoires, a later analysis counted approximately 75 million unique TCR beta chains, roughly 11 million of which were shared by at least two donors. Raw reads were error-corrected and collapsed into unique sequences by a nearest-neighbor algorithm in which closely related sequences were merged to remove PCR and sequencing errors. CDR3 sequences were aligned to IMGT reference sequences to assign V, D and J gene segments. For a sequence to be retained, a match of at least six nucleotides was required to both a V gene segment and a J gene segment. Rearrangements were called productive when the CDR3 lacked stop codons and stayed in frame with V and J; all others were non-productive. Following IMGT convention, CDR3 was defined as the stretch from the second conserved V-encoded cysteine up to the conserved J-encoded phenylalanine. The earlier analysis of a few hundred of the donors excluded any sequence lacking an unambiguous match to a single V gene segment. In an earlier analysis of around 600 of the donors, V segments were called functional above 56.7% productive rearrangements and were called segregating when the between-donor standard deviation exceeded 5%. To diagnose cytomegalovirus status from the catalog of TCR beta chain sequences, a statistical classification framework was built. In a later analysis, TCR nucleotide sequences were compared against IMGT/GENE-DB human TR gene sequences so that V and J genes could be assigned. Using the TCRdist pipeline, a later analysis assigned CDR3 sequences along with most-parsimonious VDJ recombination scenarios. In a later analysis, each TCR beta chain was defined by its CDR3 amino acid sequence together with its V-gene family, and reads without a unique V-gene family were excluded. A later analysis removed roughly 590 highly shared, low-generation-probability nucleotide sequences to deal with suspected cross-contamination and a sequencing artifact. For each public chain, a later analysis derived a clonal expansion index from normalized ranks of inferred template counts within each repertoire. In a later analysis, generation probabilities were computed with a VDJ recombination model fitted to out-of-frame rearrangements, and the resulting probabilities were checked against IGoR. In a later analysis, TCR-TCR, TCR-HLA and TCR-CMV co-occurrence was scored with hypergeometric tests, and a repertoire-size bias correction was applied to TCR pairs. To estimate false discovery rates, a later analysis permuted the HLA or CMV assignments 20 times. A later analysis grouped co-occurring TCRs with DBSCAN, adding TCRdist sequence similarity when clustering within HLA-allele-positive subsets. For co-occurrence clustering, repertoires with fewer than 30,000 or more than 120,000 public chains were excluded, along with 4 to 6 repertoires with anomalous nucleotide sharing. Held by TCRdb, this immuneACCESS table contains in-frame sequences only and omits some clones. Under half of the omission traces to an unresolved V gene where checked; the cause of the rest is unknown. V, J and clone size were drawn from that table, and D and trimming were deduced from the DNA. For this sample there are 150,000 or so clones; roughly 84% appear just once. The leading ten clones occupy approximately 6.5% of the sample.

A distance of 11 bases separates the germline ends of V and J, which lose 1 base and 7 bases respectively. Reading the germline V gene gives CDR1 MNHNS and CDR2 SASEGT. From the cysteine up to the phenylalanine, the CDR3 has a length of 13 residues. Only the CDR3 portion is preserved as DNA: 39 bases, with reading frame beginning at the first base. The chain is made from TRBV6-1 and TRBJ2-7; the D gene is possibly TRBD1, with 5 bases matching. The source of this sequence is a man aged 45-65 years in good health and CMV-seropositive. Sequenced sample: PBMCs. The CDR3 amino acid sequence is: CASSEGQLWEQYF. The DNA sequence is given as TGTGCCAGCAGTGAAGGACAGCTTTGGGAGCAGTACTTC.